Below, 26 T cell receptor beta chains from the same sample are listed, as sequenced in a study of CD8+CD57+ T cells in acquired aplastic anemia. Genomic DNA acted as the template from which TCR beta VDJ combination and CDR3 sequence profiling were carried out. MiXCR was run by TCRdb on the reads, yielding one entry per CDR3 protein. The sample has 50,000 to 65,000 distinct CDR3 sequences; roughly 54% are singletons. The specimen sequenced was sorted CD4+, CD8+, or CD8+CD57+ T cells (not recorded which) from PBMCs. Receptors originate from a human donor in good health, serving as a control.

This clonotype has more than one count but fewer than ten. The chain joins TRBV18 to TRBJ2-1, with 13 bases that match TRBD2. The CDR3 covers 16 residues. Per germline, CDR1 KGHSH and CDR2 LQKENI. V was pared by 0 bases and J by 6 bases, with 2 bases of the junction left unmatched. The CDR3 DNA is TGTGCCAGCTCACCACCCGGACTAGCGGGGGCCAATGAGCAGTTCTTC. Its protein product is CASSPPGLAGANEQFF.

The chain uses TRBV10-1 and TRBJ1-2; D unclear. V shed 0 bases and J shed 10 bases, with 9 bases lying between them. The CDR3 length is 12 residues. CDR1 is WNHNN and CDR2 is SYGVQD in the germline V gene (reference sequence). The CDR3 here is CASSESRRDYTF. CDR3 in DNA: TGCGCCAGCAGTGAGTCGCGGAGGGACTACACCTTC.

The chain uses TRBV29-1 and TRBJ1-1; D not certain. V lost 4 bases and J lost 0, with 9 bases in between. Germline CDR1 SQVTM, CDR2 ANQGSEA. The CDR3 has 13 residues. Written as DNA, the CDR3 is TGCAGCGTTGGGCTCGATTTGAACACTGAAGCTTTCTTT. Translating it yields CSVGLDLNTEAFF.

The rearrangement links TRBV5-1 to TRBJ1-1; TRBD1 is a possible D gene (5 bases). Trimming pared 3 bases from V and 1 base from J, leaving 16 bases between. This CDR3 contains 16 residues. The germline V gene encodes CDR1 SGHRS and CDR2 YFSETQ. CDR3 protein: CASSYPRDPENTEAFF. The CDR3 coding sequence is TGCGCCAGCAGCTACCCCCGGGACCCCGAGAACACTGAAGCTTTCTTT.

Many counts were recorded for this clonotype. CDR3 in DNA: TGTGCCAGCAGTGCCATCGGGACTAGCGGGAGGGCCTCTCCCTACGAGCAGTACTTC. Protein: CASSAIGTSGRASPYEQYF. The V gene is TRBV6-1, the J gene TRBJ2-7; 16 nucleotides line up with TRBD2. Germline V gives CDR1 MNHNS, CDR2 SASEGT. CDR3 size: 19 residues. J gave up 2 bases and V 4 bases, and 11 bases lay outside the gene matches.

The count of this clonotype is one. Sequence at one end of the junction differs from germline and may be a read error. This chain uses TRBV2 with TRBJ2-5; D assignment may be TRBD1 or TRBD2 (5 bases each). This CDR3 comprises 13 residues. The germline V gene encodes CDR1 SNHLY and CDR2 FYNNEI. This chain's CDR3 is CATSDAPGQPQYF. CDR3 DNA: TGTGCCACCAGTGATGCCCCGGGGCAGCCCCAGTACTTC.

This clonotype was observed at least ten times. This chain uses TRBV5-1 with TRBJ2-3, with D perhaps TRBD1 (6 bases). The CDR3 totals 14 residues. Germline V gene lookup returns CDR1 SGHRS and CDR2 YFSETQ. Trimming pared 6 bases from V and 2 bases from J, leaving 13 bases between. The CDR3 reads CASTQGKFTDTQYF. CDR3 DNA: TGCGCCAGCACCCAGGGGAAGTTCACAGATACGCAGTATTTT.

The rearrangement links TRBV20-1 to TRBJ2-7, with D perhaps being TRBD1 or TRBD2 (6 bases each). Germline V gene data show CDR1 as DFQATT and CDR2 as SNEGSKA (reference sequence). Trimming pared 7 bases from V and 5 bases from J, leaving 18 bases between. CDR3 length: 13 amino acids. CDR3 loop: CSGQGTRGHEQYF. In nucleotides, the CDR3 is TGCAGTGGGCAGGGGACTCGTGGCCACGAGCAGTACTTC.

This clonotype was observed a handful of times. The chain carries TRBV10-3 and TRBJ2-3; 7 bases agree with TRBD2. V shed 0 bases and J 14 bases; nucleotides not matched to a gene: 11. Germline V gives CDR1 ENHRY, CDR2 SYGVKD. This CDR3 has 14 residues. Here the CDR3 reads CAISESRNRASGYF. The CDR3 nucleotides are TGTGCCATCAGTGAGTCACGTAATAGGGCTAGCGGGTATTTT.

In the case of this clonotype: Here the CDR3 omits its conserved ending phenylalanine or tryptophan, so a read error is the likely source. CDR3 bases: TGTGCCAGCCGAGGACAGGGCAATCAGCCCCAGCATTCT. Protein sequence: CASRGQGNQPQHS. This chain uses TRBV25-1 with TRBJ1-5, with 7 bases fitting TRBD1. V shed 8 bases, J shed 2 bases, and the junction held 3 bases outside the gene matches. Germline CDR1 reads MGHDK; CDR2 reads SYGVNS. The CDR3 loop spans 13 amino acids.

This clonotype was counted ten times or more. The chain uses TRBV30 and TRBJ1-2; D uncertain. V lost 0 bases and J 4 bases, leaving 9 bases between the germline ends. CDR1 and CDR2 from the germline V gene are GTSNPN and SVGIG (reference sequence). This CDR3 has 13 amino acids. The CDR3 loop reads CAWSVLEVYGYTF. CDR3 DNA sequence: TGTGCCTGGAGTGTACTCGAGGTCTATGGCTACACCTTC.

This clonotype was seen at least ten times. This rearrangement joins TRBV28 to TRBJ2-7, with 7 positions matching TRBD1. This CDR3 spans 15 amino acids. V gave up 6 bases and J gave up 1 base; unmatched junction bases: 9. CDR1 MDHEN and CDR2 SYDVKM come from the germline V gene. CDR3 amino acids: CASREQGKGSYEQYF. CDR3 coding DNA: TGTGCCAGCAGAGAACAGGGGAAGGGGTCCTACGAGCAGTACTTC.

The gene calls are TRBV19 and TRBJ2-1, with TRBD2 identical over 15 bases. The J segment lost 10 bases and the V segment lost 10 bases, leaving 8 bases of the junction unmatched. Germline V gene data show CDR1 as LNHDA and CDR2 as SQIVND (reference sequence). The CDR3 has 14 amino acids. This CDR3 is CATGAGLAGGEQFF. The CDR3 region has the DNA TGTGCCACAGGGGCGGGACTAGCGGGAGGCGAGCAGTTCTTC.

This clonotype was found a few times. CDR3 amino acids: CAWSVWRPLGTGELFF. In DNA, the CDR3 is TGTGCCTGGAGTGTTTGGCGGCCCCTGGGCACCGGGGAGCTGTTTTTT. The chain joins TRBV30 to TRBJ2-2; no definite D call. The CDR3 totals 16 residues. CDR1 and CDR2 (germline): GTSNPN, SVGIG (reference sequence). Trimming took off 0 bases at V and 4 bases at J, with 15 bases between the two ends.

This clonotype was observed at least ten times. V and J are TRBV20-1 and TRBJ2-3; 13 bases fit TRBD2. In germline, CDR1 is DFQATT, CDR2 SNEGSKA (reference sequence). V was clipped by 6 bases and J by 0 bases; unmatched bases: 3. The CDR3 consists of 15 residues. The CDR3 nucleotides are TGCAGTGCGGGGACTAGCGGGGTTAGCACAGATACGCAGTATTTT. Translation gives CSAGTSGVSTDTQYF.

This clonotype was counted at least ten times. V is TRBV7-2 and J is TRBJ1-2; 11 bases line up with TRBD1. The CDR3 length is 15 residues. CDR1 and CDR2 (germline): SGHTA, FQGNSA. The junction had 9 bases not matched to a gene; V was cut back by 5 bases and J by 7 bases. CDR3: CASSHRTGGVGGYTF. CDR3 nucleotide sequence: TGTGCCAGCAGCCACCGGACAGGGGGCGTCGGTGGCTACACCTTC. Full variable domain (outside the CDR3, taken from reference TRBV7-2 and TRBJ1-2): GAGVSQSPSNKVTEKGKDVELRCDPISGHTALYWYRQSLGQGLEFLIYFQGNSAPDKSGLPSDRFSAERTGGSVSTLTIQRTQQEDSAVYLCASSHRTGGVGGYTFGSGTRLTVV.

This clonotype was seen many times. J is TRBJ1-4 and V is TRBV5-1; 9 bases are a match to TRBD1. Trimming removed 4 bases from V and 3 bases from J; junction bases left unmatched: 4. The CDR3 extends over 15 amino acids. Germline CDR1 reads SGHRS; CDR2 reads YFSETQ. CDR3 in amino acids: CASSRDREANEKLFF. The CDR3 bases are TGCGCCAGCAGCAGGGACAGGGAAGCTAATGAAAAACTGTTTTTT. The whole variable domain, remainder taken from reference TRBV5-1 and TRBJ1-4, is KAGVTQTPRYLIKTRGQQVTLSCSPISGHRSVSWYQQTPGQGLQFLFEYFSETQRNKGNFPGRFSGRQFSNSRSEMNVSTLELGDSALYLCASSRDREANEKLFFGSGTQLSVL.

This clonotype appeared many times. The V gene is TRBV6-4, the J gene TRBJ2-1; 12 bases are shared with TRBD2. Germline V gene sequence: CDR1 MRHNA, CDR2 SNTAGT. The trim removed 6 bases at V and 7 bases at J, leaving 13 bases unmatched. This CDR3 region has 17 residues. CDR3: CASSDSGLAGFGNEQFF. In DNA, the CDR3 is TGTGCCAGCAGCGATTCCGGACTAGCGGGATTCGGGAATGAGCAGTTCTTC.

The J gene is TRBJ1-2, the V gene TRBV11-2; TRBD1 matches at 11 bases. V dropped 1 base and J dropped 4; count of bases not matched to a gene: 8. Germline CDR1 SGHAT, CDR2 FQNNGV. The CDR3 has 17 amino acids. The CDR3 protein is CASSLGTGGVSSYGYTF. As DNA, the CDR3 is TGTGCCAGCAGCTTAGGGACAGGGGGCGTATCCAGCTATGGCTACACCTTC.

The chain couples TRBV11-2 to TRBJ1-6, with a tentative D call TRBD1 (5 bases). This CDR3 spans 17 amino acids. From germline, CDR1 is SGHAT and CDR2 FQNNGV. V lost 5 bases and J 6 bases, leaving 20 bases between the germline ends. CDR3 in DNA: TGTGCCAGCAGCCCCGGAATCGGGGCCCGCGTTAATTCACCCCTCCACTTT. This encodes CASSPGIGARVNSPLHF.

Relative to its sample, this clonotype is medium-sized. The chain couples TRBV10-3 to TRBJ1-2; the D gene is possibly TRBD1 (5 bases). The V end lost 4 bases, the J end lost 6 bases, and 12 bases lay between the germline ends. Per the germline V gene, CDR1 is ENHRY and CDR2 is SYGVKD. This CDR3 has 13 amino acids. CDR3 sequence: CAISVGAGNGYTF. The CDR3 DNA is TGTGCCATCAGTGTAGGGGCAGGGAATGGCTACACCTTC.

The chain joins TRBV15 to TRBJ2-3; D is perhaps TRBD1 or TRBD2 (5 bases each). The CDR3 runs 15 residues. Trimming cost V 0 bases and J 1 base, with 8 bases left between them. Germline V lookup: CDR1 LNHNV, CDR2 YYDKDF (reference sequence). The CDR3 region has the DNA TGTGCCACCAGCAGAGACCGGGGCGGCACAGATACGCAGTATTTT. Protein: CATSRDRGGTDTQYF.

By frequency in the sample, this clonotype is medium-sized (0.01 to 0.1%). The chain is built from TRBV25-1 and TRBJ1-3; D is uncertain. The germline gives CDR1 MGHDK, CDR2 SYGVNS. The V gene lost 10 bases and the J gene lost 10 bases, with 17 bases spanning the gap. The CDR3 totals 12 residues. CDR3 bases: TGTGCCACCAAGAGGGAGGCCGGAACCATATATTTT. It translates to CATKREAGTIYF.

This clonotype appeared many times. The rearrangement links TRBV5-1 to TRBJ1-1, with D hard to call. Trimming pared 0 bases from V and 8 bases from J, leaving 14 bases between. The V gene's germline CDR1 is SGHRS and CDR2 YFSETQ. This CDR3 has 14 amino acids. The CDR3 loop reads CASSLAPGRTEAFF. DNA of the CDR3: TGCGCCAGCAGCTTGGCTCCCGGGAGAACCGAAGCTTTCTTT.

This clonotype was counted ten times or more. The chain uses TRBV12-3 or TRBV12-4 and TRBJ1-5, with TRBD1 as a possible D gene (5 bases). Trimming removed 3 bases at V and 6 bases at J, with 15 bases between. This CDR3 is built from 15 residues. CDR3 region: CASSFGWGGGQPQHF. The CDR3 bases are TGTGCCAGCAGTTTTGGTTGGGGGGGGGGTCAGCCCCAGCATTTT.

V is TRBV25-1 and J is TRBJ2-5; TRBD2 matches at 16 bases. The CDR3 has 20 residues. The J segment lost 3 bases and the V segment lost 4 bases, leaving 14 bases of the junction unmatched. Germline-derived CDR1 and CDR2 are MGHDK and SYGVNS. The CDR3 loop is CASSATLGTSGRAREETQYF. As DNA, the CDR3 is TGTGCCAGCAGTGCAACATTGGGGACTAGCGGGAGGGCGCGCGAAGAGACCCAGTACTTC.